The 2 T cell receptor beta chains below were found in one sample sequenced in a study of human T cells and chemical hapten exposure. This sample's time point: pre-sensitization, week 0. Treatment: therapeutic diphenylcyclopropenone sensitization with weekly scalp DPC. TCRdb processed the RACE reads anew with MiXCR; each CDR3 protein has one entry. The table has about 350,000 distinct CDR3 sequences, about 5% seen once. Sequencing was performed on whole blood, taken in connection with sensitization to the hapten diphenylcyclopropenone (DPC). These receptors were taken from a woman in her late teens or twenties with alopecia areata. Some clones in this sample may be carry-over from other donors' samples.

This clonotype was seen repeatedly, ten times or more. This CDR3 reads CASSQALAGKDEQFF. Written as DNA, the CDR3 is TGTGCCAGCAGCCAAGCCCTAGCGGGTAAGGATGAGCAGTTCTTC. V and J are TRBV11-3 and TRBJ2-1; 8 nucleotides line up with TRBD2. Germline V gene lookup returns CDR1 SGHNT and CDR2 YENEEA. The V segment lost 5 bases and the J segment 8 bases; nucleotides outside the gene matches: 11. The CDR3 has 15 residues. Full variable domain (rest looked up from reference TRBV11-3 and TRBJ2-1): EAGVVQSPRYKIIEKKQPVAFWCNPISGHNTLYWYLQNLGQGPELLIRYENEEAVDDSQLPKDRFSAERLKGVDSTLKIQPAELGDSAVYLCASSQALAGKDEQFFGPGTRLTVL.

As to this clonotype: One end of the junction is discordant with germline, which a read error may explain. CDR3 nucleotide sequence: TGTGCCAGCAGCCAGAGCGGGGGGCCACGGAATGAGCAGCTCTTC. It codes for CASSQSGGPRNEQLF. V gene TRBV2 combines with J gene TRBJ2-1; 9 bases fit TRBD2. CDR1 is SNHLY and CDR2 is FYNNEI in the germline V gene. The length of the CDR3 is 15 residues.